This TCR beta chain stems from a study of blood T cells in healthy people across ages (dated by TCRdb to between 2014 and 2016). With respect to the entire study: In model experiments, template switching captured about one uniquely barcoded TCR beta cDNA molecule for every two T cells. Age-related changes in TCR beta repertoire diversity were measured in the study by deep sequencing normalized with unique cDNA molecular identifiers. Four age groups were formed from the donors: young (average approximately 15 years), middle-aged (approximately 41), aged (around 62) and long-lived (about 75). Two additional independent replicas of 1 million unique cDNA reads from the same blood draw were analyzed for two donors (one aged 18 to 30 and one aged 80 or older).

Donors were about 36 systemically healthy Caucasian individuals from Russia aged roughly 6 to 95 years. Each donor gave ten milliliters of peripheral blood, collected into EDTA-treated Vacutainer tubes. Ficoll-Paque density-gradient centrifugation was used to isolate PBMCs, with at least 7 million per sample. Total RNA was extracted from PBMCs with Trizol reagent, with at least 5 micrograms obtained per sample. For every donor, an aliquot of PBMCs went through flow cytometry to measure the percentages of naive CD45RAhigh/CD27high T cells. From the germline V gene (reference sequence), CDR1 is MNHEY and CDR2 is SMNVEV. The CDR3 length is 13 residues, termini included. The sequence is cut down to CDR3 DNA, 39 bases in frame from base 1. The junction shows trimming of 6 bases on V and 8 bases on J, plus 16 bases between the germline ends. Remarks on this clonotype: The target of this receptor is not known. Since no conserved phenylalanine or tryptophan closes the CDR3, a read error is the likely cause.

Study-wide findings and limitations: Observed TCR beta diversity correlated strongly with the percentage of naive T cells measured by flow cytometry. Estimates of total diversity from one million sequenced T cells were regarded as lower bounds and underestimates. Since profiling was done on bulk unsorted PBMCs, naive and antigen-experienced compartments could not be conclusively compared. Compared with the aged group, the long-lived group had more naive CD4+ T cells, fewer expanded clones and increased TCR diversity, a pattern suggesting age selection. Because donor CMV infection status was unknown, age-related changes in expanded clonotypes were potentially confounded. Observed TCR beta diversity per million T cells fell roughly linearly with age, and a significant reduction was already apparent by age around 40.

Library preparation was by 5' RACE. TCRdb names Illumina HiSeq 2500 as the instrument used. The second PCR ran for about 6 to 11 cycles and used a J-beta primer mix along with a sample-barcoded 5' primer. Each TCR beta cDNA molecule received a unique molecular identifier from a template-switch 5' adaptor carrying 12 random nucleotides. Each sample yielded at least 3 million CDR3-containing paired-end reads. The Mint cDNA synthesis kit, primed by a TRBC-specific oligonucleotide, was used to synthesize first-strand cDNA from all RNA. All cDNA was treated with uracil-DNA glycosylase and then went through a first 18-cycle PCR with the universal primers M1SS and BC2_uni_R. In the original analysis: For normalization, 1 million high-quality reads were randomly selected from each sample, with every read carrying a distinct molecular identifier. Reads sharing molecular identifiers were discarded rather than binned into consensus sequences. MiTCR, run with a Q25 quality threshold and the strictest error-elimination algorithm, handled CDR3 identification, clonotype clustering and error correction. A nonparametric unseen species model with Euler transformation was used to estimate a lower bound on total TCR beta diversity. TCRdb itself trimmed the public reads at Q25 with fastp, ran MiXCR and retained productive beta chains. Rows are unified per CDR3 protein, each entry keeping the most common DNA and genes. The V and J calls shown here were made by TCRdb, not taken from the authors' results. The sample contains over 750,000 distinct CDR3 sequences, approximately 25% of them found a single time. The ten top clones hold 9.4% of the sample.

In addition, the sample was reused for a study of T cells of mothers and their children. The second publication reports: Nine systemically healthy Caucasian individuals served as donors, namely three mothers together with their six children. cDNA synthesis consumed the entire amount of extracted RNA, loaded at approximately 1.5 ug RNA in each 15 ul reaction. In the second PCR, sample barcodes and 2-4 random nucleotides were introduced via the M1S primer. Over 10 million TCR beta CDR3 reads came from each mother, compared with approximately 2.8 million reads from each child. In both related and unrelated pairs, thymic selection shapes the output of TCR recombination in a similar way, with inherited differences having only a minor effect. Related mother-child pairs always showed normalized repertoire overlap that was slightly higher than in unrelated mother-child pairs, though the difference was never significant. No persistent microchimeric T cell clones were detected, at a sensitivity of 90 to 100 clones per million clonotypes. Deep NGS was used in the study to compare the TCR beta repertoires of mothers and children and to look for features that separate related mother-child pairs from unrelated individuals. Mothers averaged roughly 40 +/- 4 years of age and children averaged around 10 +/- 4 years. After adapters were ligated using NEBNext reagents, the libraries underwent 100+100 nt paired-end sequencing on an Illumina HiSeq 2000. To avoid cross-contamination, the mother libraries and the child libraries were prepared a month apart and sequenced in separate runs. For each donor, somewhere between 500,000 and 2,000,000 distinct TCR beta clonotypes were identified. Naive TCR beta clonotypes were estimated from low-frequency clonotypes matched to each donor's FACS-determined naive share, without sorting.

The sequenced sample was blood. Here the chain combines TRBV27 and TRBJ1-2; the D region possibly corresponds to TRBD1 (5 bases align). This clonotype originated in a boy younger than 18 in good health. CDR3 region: CASSPVTRGGYTL. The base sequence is TGTGCCAGCAGCCCCGTGACCCGGGGCGGCTACACCCTC.